The present T cell receptor (beta chain) was sequenced within a study of T-cell reconstitution after alpha-beta-depleted transplantation in children. CDR1 is SGHRS, CDR2 YFSETQ, per germline. The CDR3 contains 15 residues. The germline V and J ends were trimmed by 0 bases and 3 bases, with 9 bases remaining between them. Preparation of the TCRbeta library involved a method that used unique molecular identifiers. Each CDR3 protein gets one entry after TCRdb re-called the PCR reads with MiXCR. The sample carries some 200,000 distinct CDR3 sequences, approximately 6.6% recorded once. This clonotype has ten or more counts.

The sequencing used PBMCs from the stem cell graft donor, collected from the stem cell graft. The chain links TRBV5-1 to TRBJ2-2; D call uncertain. This TCR came from a human donor who donated a stem cell graft to a child with Wiskott-Aldrich syndrome. CDR3 nucleotides: TGCGCCAGCAGCTTGGCCCCAGACTACACCGGGGAGCTGTTTTTT. This sequence encodes CASSLAPDYTGELFF.